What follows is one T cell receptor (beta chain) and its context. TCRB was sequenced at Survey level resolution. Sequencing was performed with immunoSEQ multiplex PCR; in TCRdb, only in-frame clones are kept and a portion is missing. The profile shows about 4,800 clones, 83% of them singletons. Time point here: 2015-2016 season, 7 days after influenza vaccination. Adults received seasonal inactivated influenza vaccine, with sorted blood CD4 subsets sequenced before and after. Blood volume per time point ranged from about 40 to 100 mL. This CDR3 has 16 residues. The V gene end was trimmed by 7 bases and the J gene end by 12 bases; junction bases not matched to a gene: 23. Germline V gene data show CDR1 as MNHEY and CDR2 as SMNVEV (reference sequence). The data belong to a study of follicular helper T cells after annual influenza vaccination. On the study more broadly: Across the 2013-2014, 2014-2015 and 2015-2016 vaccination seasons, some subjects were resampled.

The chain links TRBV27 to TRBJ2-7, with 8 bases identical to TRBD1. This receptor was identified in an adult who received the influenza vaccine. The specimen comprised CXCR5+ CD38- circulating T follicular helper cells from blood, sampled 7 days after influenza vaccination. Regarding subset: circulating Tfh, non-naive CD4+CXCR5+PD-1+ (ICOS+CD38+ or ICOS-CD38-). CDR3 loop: CASTLRSGTGFKQWYF. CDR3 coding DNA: TGTGCCAGCACCCTTCGCTCCGGGACAGGCTTCAAGCAGTGGTACTTC.